This is a list of T cell receptor beta chains from one sample in a study of shared clonotypes between healthy human individuals. Generated by immunoSEQ multiplex PCR, the TCRdb table keeps only in-frame clones and is missing some. The sample comprises 2.5 million or so clones, 90% to 95% of which are singletons, and around 0.15% rests with the top ten. Sequencing was carried out using naive CD4+ T cells sorted from blood. The receptor source for this set is a man younger than 35 in good health. Both conserved end residues are part of each CDR3. The D gene is left open where the match is weak. Clone size is given for some rows only: seen once, a few or many times, or a class if the clone is expanded.

CDR3: CASSPIRGSEAFF; DNA: TGTGCCAGCAGCCCAATTAGGGGTTCTGAAGCTTTCTTT; V: TRBV7-2; J: TRBJ1-1; D: .; size: .
CDR3: CASSQGGTGGAGNEQFF; DNA: TGCGCCAGCAGCCAAGGAGGGACAGGGGGCGCTGGCAATGAGCAGTTCTTC; V: TRBV4-1; J: TRBJ2-1; D: TRBD1; size: .
CDR3: CASSLGGVDTEAFF; DNA: TGTGCCAGCAGCTTAGGAGGGGTGGACACTGAAGCTTTCTTT; V: TRBV7-9; J: TRBJ1-1; D: .; size: .
CDR3: CASSGDRATNEKLFF; DNA: TGTGCCAGCAGCGGCGACCGTGCAACTAATGAAAAACTGTTTTTT; V: TRBV9; J: TRBJ1-4; D: .; size: .
CDR3: CASSTGGGNTGELFF; DNA: TGTGCCAGCAGCACCGGGGGGGGGAACACCGGGGAGCTGTTTTTT; V: TRBV27; J: TRBJ2-2; D: TRBD2; size: .
CDR3: CASSPPGQGNGIQYF; DNA: TGTGCCAGCTCACCACCGGGACAGGGTAATGGGATTCAGTACTTC; V: TRBV18; J: TRBJ2-4; D: TRBD1; size: .
CDR3: CASSYSGLGTEAFF; DNA: TGTGCCAGCAGTTACTCCGGCCTAGGAACTGAAGCTTTCTTT; V: TRBV6-5; J: TRBJ1-1; D: .; size: .
CDR3: CASSNSGETYNEQFF; DNA: TGTGCCAGCTCCAATAGCGGGGAAACCTACAATGAGCAGTTCTTC; V: TRBV18; J: TRBJ2-1; D: TRBD2; size: many
CDR3: CASSEWVGRGGEQYF; DNA: TGTGCCAGCAGTGAATGGGTCGGCAGGGGTGGCGAGCAGTACTTC; V: TRBV2; J: TRBJ2-7; D: .; size: .
CDR3: CAWTPGQAYNEQFF; DNA: TGTGCCTGGACCCCCGGACAGGCCTACAATGAGCAGTTCTTC; V: TRBV30; J: TRBJ2-1; D: TRBD1; size: .
CDR3: CASSPPPGANYGYTF; DNA: TGTGCCAGCAGCCCACCCCCGGGAGCCAACTATGGCTACACCTTC; V: TRBV13; J: TRBJ1-2; D: .; size: .
CDR3: CASSRGRDRGQNIQYF; DNA: TGTGCCAGTTCAAGGGGGCGGGACAGGGGTCAAAACATTCAGTACTTC; V: TRBV19; J: TRBJ2-4; D: TRBD1; size: .
CDR3: CASSLRQGTQETQYF; DNA: TGTGCCAGCTCTCTGCGACAGGGGACCCAAGAGACCCAGTACTTC; V: TRBV18; J: TRBJ2-5; D: TRBD1; size: .
CDR3: CASSKDRNTDTQYF; DNA: TGTGCCAGCAGTAAAGACCGGAACACAGATACGCAGTATTTT; V: TRBV7-6; J: TRBJ2-3; D: .; size: .
CDR3: CASSYLGGGTEAFF; DNA: TGTGCCAGCAGTTATTTGGGTGGGGGGACTGAAGCTTTCTTT; V: TRBV6-5; J: TRBJ1-1; D: .; size: .
CDR3: CAWSPGGSSYEQYF; DNA: TGTGCCTGGTCTCCTGGAGGGTCCTCCTACGAGCAGTACTTC; V: TRBV30; J: TRBJ2-7; D: .; size: .
CDR3: CASRGDTEAFF; DNA: TGTGCCAGCCGAGGGGACACTGAAGCTTTCTTT; V: TRBV28; J: TRBJ1-1; D: .; size: .
CDR3: CASSPGVAGVYEQYF; DNA: TGCGCCAGCAGCCCGGGGGTAGCGGGAGTCTACGAGCAGTACTTC; V: TRBV5-1; J: TRBJ2-7; D: TRBD2; size: .
CDR3: CASSPQARAFFF; DNA: TGTGCCAGCAGCCCCCAGGCCAGGGCTTTTTTCTTC; V: TRBV6-1; J: TRBJ2-1; D: .; size: .
CDR3: CASSLRDTQYF; DNA: TGTGCCAGCAGTTTAAGGGATACGCAGTATTTT; V: TRBV27; J: TRBJ2-3; D: .; size: .
CDR3: CASGLDRNEQFF; DNA: TGTGCTAGTGGTTTGGATAGAAATGAGCAGTTCTTC; V: TRBV12-5; J: TRBJ2-1; D: .; size: once
CDR3: CASRLTSGNQETQYF; DNA: TGTGCCAGCCGACTGACTAGCGGGAATCAAGAGACCCAGTACTTC; V: TRBV7-2; J: TRBJ2-5; D: TRBD2; size: .
CDR3: CASSESNYGRAREQFF; DNA: TGCGCCAGCAGTGAGTCGAATTACGGGAGGGCCAGGGAGCAGTTCTTC; V: TRBV10-2; J: TRBJ2-1; D: TRBD2; size: .
CDR3: CASSPSGLAGTDTQYF; DNA: TGTGCCAGCAGCCCAAGCGGGCTAGCGGGCACAGATACGCAGTATTTT; V: TRBV9; J: TRBJ2-3; D: TRBD2; size: once
CDR3: CASSLSDRRNTEAFF; DNA: TGCGCCAGCAGCTTGTCGGACAGGAGAAACACTGAAGCTTTCTTT; V: TRBV5-1; J: TRBJ1-1; D: TRBD1; size: .
CDR3: CASSLGSSSYNEQFF; DNA: TGTGCCAGCAGCTTAGGAAGCAGTTCTTACAATGAGCAGTTCTTC; V: TRBV11-2; J: TRBJ2-1; D: .; size: .
CDR3: CASSPGTANYGYTF; DNA: TGTGCCAGCTCACCCGGGACCGCTAACTATGGCTACACCTTC; V: TRBV18; J: TRBJ1-2; D: .; size: .
CDR3: CASKRGSTDTQYF; DNA: TGTGCCAGTAAGCGGGGGAGCACAGATACGCAGTATTTT; V: TRBV19; J: TRBJ2-3; D: TRBD2; size: once
CDR3: CASSQIVLKPYEQYF; DNA: TGTGCCAGCAGCCAGATCGTCCTGAAACCCTACGAGCAGTACTTC; V: TRBV11-2; J: TRBJ2-7; D: .; size: .
CDR3: CASSVREINYGYTF; DNA: TGTGCCAGCAGTGTCCGGGAGATTAACTATGGCTACACCTTC; V: TRBV6-1; J: TRBJ1-2; D: .; size: once
CDR3: CASSDYRGPETQYF; DNA: TGTGCCAGCAGTGATTATCGAGGCCCTGAGACCCAGTACTTC; V: TRBV2; J: TRBJ2-5; D: .; size: .
CDR3: CASSEVGRNTIYF; DNA: TGTGCCAGTTCGGAAGTGGGCCGAAACACCATATATTTT; V: TRBV19; J: TRBJ1-3; D: .; size: .
CDR3: CASSFTANTEAFF; DNA: TGTGCCAGCAGCTTTACTGCGAACACTGAAGCTTTCTTT; V: TRBV7-3; J: TRBJ1-1; D: .; size: .
CDR3: CASRGAAGETQYF; DNA: TGTGCCAGCAGAGGGGCCGCCGGAGAGACCCAGTACTTC; V: TRBV6-1; J: TRBJ2-5; D: .; size: .
CDR3: CASSLSGSGANVLTF; DNA: TGTGCCAGCAGCTTATCAGGATCTGGGGCCAACGTCCTGACTTTC; V: TRBV7-3; J: TRBJ2-6; D: .; size: .
CDR3: CASTWGGGGYGYTF; DNA: TGTGCCAGCACCTGGGGGGGCGGGGGCTATGGCTACACCTTC; V: TRBV6-6; J: TRBJ1-2; D: .; size: .
CDR3: CASSIDTDYGYTF; DNA: TGTGCCAGCAGTATTGACACCGACTATGGCTACACCTTC; V: TRBV28; J: TRBJ1-2; D: .; size: .
CDR3: CASSSTGGQGSRVSNQPQHF; DNA: TGTGCCAGCAGCTCCACCGGGGGGCAGGGTAGCAGGGTTAGCAATCAGCCCCAGCATTTT; V: TRBV7-6; J: TRBJ1-5; D: .; size: .
CDR3: CASDRGQETQYF; DNA: TGTGCCAGCGACAGGGGACAAGAGACCCAGTACTTC; V: TRBV2; J: TRBJ2-5; D: TRBD1; size: .
CDR3: CASSSRTSGGTDTQYF; DNA: TGCGCCAGCAGCTCCAGGACTAGCGGGGGAACAGATACGCAGTATTTT; V: TRBV5-1; J: TRBJ2-3; D: TRBD2; size: .
CDR3: CASSRSGSTYYEQYF; DNA: TGTGCCAGCAGCCGTAGCGGGAGTACCTACTACGAGCAGTACTTC; V: TRBV2; J: TRBJ2-7; D: TRBD2; size: .
CDR3: CASSFESPANSPLHF; DNA: TGCGCCAGCAGCTTTGAAAGTCCAGCAAATTCACCCCTCCACTTT; V: TRBV5-1; J: TRBJ1-6; D: .; size: few
CDR3: CASSPGPNYGYTF; DNA: TGTGCCAGCAGCCCGGGACCTAACTATGGCTACACCTTC; V: TRBV7-3; J: TRBJ1-2; D: .; size: .
CDR3: CATSPRDPGNTEAFF; DNA: TGTGCCACCAGCCCGCGGGACCCCGGGAACACTGAAGCTTTCTTT; V: TRBV15; J: TRBJ1-1; D: .; size: .
CDR3: CASSVGSGNSWEQYF; DNA: TGTGCCAGCAGCGTAGGTAGCGGCAATTCATGGGAGCAGTACTTC; V: TRBV9; J: TRBJ2-7; D: .; size: .
CDR3: CSAWGGETQYF; DNA: TGCAGTGCTTGGGGGGGAGAGACCCAGTACTTC; V: TRBV20-1; J: TRBJ2-5; D: TRBD2; size: .
CDR3: CASSPDRVSNQPQHF; DNA: TGTGCCAGCTCACCAGACAGGGTTAGCAATCAGCCCCAGCATTTT; V: TRBV18; J: TRBJ1-5; D: TRBD1; size: few
CDR3: CAIRKTGTSDGYTF; DNA: TGTGCCATCAGAAAGACCGGGACAAGCGATGGCTACACCTTC; V: TRBV10-3; J: TRBJ1-2; D: .; size: .
CDR3: CASSFGTSGISYEQYF; DNA: TGTGCCAGCAGCTTCGGGACTAGCGGGATTTCCTACGAGCAGTACTTC; V: TRBV7-2; J: TRBJ2-7; D: TRBD2; size: .
CDR3: CASSYGLSSYNEQFF; DNA: TGTGCCAGCAGTTATGGCCTGAGCTCCTACAATGAGCAGTTCTTC; V: TRBV6-5; J: TRBJ2-1; D: .; size: .
CDR3: CASSPTRETAVYGYTF; DNA: TGTGCCAGCTCACCAACAAGAGAGACGGCGGTCTATGGCTACACCTTC; V: TRBV18; J: TRBJ1-2; D: .; size: .
CDR3: CASSTGVVNTEAFF; DNA: TGTGCCAGCAGCACAGGGGTTGTGAACACTGAAGCTTTCTTT; V: TRBV28; J: TRBJ1-1; D: TRBD1; size: .
CDR3: CAISETGQGFHEQFF; DNA: TGTGCCATCAGCGAGACGGGACAGGGTTTCCATGAGCAGTTCTTC; V: TRBV10-3; J: TRBJ2-1; D: TRBD1; size: .
CDR3: CASSLGGTNTGELFF; DNA: TGCGCCAGCAGCTTGGGAGGGACTAACACCGGGGAGCTGTTTTTT; V: TRBV5-1; J: TRBJ2-2; D: .; size: .